This T cell receptor (beta chain) was recovered during a study of T cells expressing NK-cell markers. TCRdb re-analyzed the 5' RACE reads; it lists each CDR3 protein once, without DNA. This table holds about 460,000 distinct CDR3 sequences. This CDR3 comprises 17 residues. Germline lookup yields CDR1 LGHNA and CDR2 YNFKEQ. The sequence was obtained from a woman in her forties or fifties in good health. The chain uses TRBV4-2 and TRBJ1-1; TCRdb indicates TRBD1, and absent DNA this call remains unverified. Source material: blood T cells: a sorted CD56 or NKG2C T cell subset, CD4+ or CD8+ T cells, or bulk PBMC T cells (not recorded which). The CDR3 sequence is CASSQDGGDRRDTEAFF.